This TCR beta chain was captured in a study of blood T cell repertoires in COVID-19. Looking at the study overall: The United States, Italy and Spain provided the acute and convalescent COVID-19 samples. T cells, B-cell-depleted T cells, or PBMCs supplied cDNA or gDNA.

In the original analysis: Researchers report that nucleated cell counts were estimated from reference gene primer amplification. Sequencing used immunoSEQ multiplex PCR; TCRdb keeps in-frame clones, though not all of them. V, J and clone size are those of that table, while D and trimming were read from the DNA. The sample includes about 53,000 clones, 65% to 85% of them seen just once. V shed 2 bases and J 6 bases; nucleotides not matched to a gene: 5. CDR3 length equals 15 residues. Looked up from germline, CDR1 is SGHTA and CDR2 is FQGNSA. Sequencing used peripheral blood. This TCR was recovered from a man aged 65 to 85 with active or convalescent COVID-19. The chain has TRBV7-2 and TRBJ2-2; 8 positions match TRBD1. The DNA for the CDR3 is TGTGCCAGCAGCTTACAGGGGGCTCAATCCGGGGAGCTGTTTTTT. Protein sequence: CASSLQGAQSGELFF.